This TCR beta chain was retrieved from a study of OX40 agonist ivuxolimab in advanced cancers. Assay: immunoSEQ multiplex PCR; the TCRdb copy retains only in-frame clones and omits some. Here the sample spans 72,000 or so clones, 70% to 90% being singletons. Trimming took off 4 bases at V and 3 bases at J, with 9 bases between the two ends. This CDR3 comprises 12 residues. CDR1 is GTSNPN and CDR2 is SVGIG in the germline V gene (reference sequence). Whole-study results and caveats: The expanded peripheral T cells' antigen specificity was not determined.

Comments on this clone: What it binds is not known.

This TCR was sampled from an adult with an advanced solid tumor such as melanoma, head and neck, liver or kidney cancer. This chain links TRBV30 with TRBJ1-2; D might be TRBD1 (5 bases). The starting material was CD4+ or CD8+ T cells sorted from blood, obtained in a trial of the OX40 agonist ivuxolimab. CDR3: CAWMGDDYGYTF. CDR3 DNA sequence: TGTGCCTGGATGGGGGACGACTATGGCTACACCTTC.